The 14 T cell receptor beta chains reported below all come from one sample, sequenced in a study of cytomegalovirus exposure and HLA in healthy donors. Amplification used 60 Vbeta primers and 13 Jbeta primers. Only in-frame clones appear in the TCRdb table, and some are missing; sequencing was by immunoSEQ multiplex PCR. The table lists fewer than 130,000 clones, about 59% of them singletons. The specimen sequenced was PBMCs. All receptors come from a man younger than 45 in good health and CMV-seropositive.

The CDR3 sequence: CASSLTRGAQVGEQYF. The CDR3 nucleotides read TGTGCCAGCAGCCTCACACGGGGGGCCCAGGTAGGAGAGCAGTACTTC. The J gene is TRBJ2-7, the V gene TRBV5-4; the D gene is possibly TRBD2 (7 bases). CDR1 and CDR2 (germline): SGHNT, YYREEE (reference sequence). Trimming stripped 4 bases from V and 7 bases from J, with 24 bases between. The CDR3 contains 16 residues.

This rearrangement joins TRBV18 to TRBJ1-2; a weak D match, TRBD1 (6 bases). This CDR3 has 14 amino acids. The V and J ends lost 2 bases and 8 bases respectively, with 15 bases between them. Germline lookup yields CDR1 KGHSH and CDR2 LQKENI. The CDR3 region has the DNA TGTGCCAGCTCACCATCGGGGGGCACAGAGGGCTACACCTTC. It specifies CASSPSGGTEGYTF.

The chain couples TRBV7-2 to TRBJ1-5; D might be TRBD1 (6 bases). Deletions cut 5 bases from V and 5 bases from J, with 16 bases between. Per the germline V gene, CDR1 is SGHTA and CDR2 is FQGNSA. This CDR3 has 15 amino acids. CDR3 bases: TGTGCCAGCAGCCCCGGCCGGACAGATTATCAGCCCCAGCATTTT. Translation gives CASSPGRTDYQPQHF.

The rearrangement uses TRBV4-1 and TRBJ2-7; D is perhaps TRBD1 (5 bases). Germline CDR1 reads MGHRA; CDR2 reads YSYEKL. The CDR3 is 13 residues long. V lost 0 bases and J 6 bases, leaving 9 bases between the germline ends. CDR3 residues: CASSQEQGAEQYF. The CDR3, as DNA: TGCGCCAGCAGCCAAGAACAAGGGGCCGAGCAGTACTTC.

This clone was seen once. The CDR3 nucleotides are TGTGCCACCGAAGGACAGGGGAGAACTGAAGCTTTCTTT. It is translated as CATEGQGRTEAFF. The chain joins TRBV10-3 to TRBJ1-1; 9 bases are a match to TRBD1. V shed 10 bases, J shed 5 bases, and the junction held 8 bases outside the gene matches. CDR1 ENHRY and CDR2 SYGVKD come from the germline V gene. The CDR3 is 13 amino acids.

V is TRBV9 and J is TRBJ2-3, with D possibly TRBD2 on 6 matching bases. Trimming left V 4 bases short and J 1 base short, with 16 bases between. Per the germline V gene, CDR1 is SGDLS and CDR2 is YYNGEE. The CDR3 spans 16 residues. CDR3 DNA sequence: TGTGCCAGCAGCTACGGAGGGGACTCCCGCACAGATACGCAGTATTTT. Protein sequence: CASSYGGDSRTDTQYF.

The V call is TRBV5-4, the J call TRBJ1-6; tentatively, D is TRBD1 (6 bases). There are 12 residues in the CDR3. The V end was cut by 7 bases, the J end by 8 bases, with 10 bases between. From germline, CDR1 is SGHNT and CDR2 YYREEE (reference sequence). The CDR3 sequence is CASGAGDSPLHF. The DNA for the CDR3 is TGTGCCAGCGGTGCAGGGGATTCACCCCTCCACTTT. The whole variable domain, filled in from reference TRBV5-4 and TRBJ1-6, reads ETGVTQSPTHLIKTRGQQVTLRCSSQSGHNTVSWYQQALGQGPQFIFQYYREEENGRGNFPPRFSGLQFPNYSSELNVNALELDDSALYLCASGAGDSPLHFGNGTRLTVT.

CDR3 nucleotides: TGTGCCAGCAGACCTTACAGGATTTTCTCCTACAATGAGCAGTTCTTC. Amino acid sequence: CASRPYRIFSYNEQFF. The chain combines TRBV13 with TRBJ2-1, with D possibly being TRBD1 (5 bases). V was cut by 6 bases and J by 0 bases, with 15 bases left in between. The CDR3 sequence is 16 residues long. Germline V gene sequence: CDR1 PRHDT, CDR2 FYEKMQ (reference sequence). Full variable domain (remainder filled in from reference TRBV13 and TRBJ2-1): AAGVIQSPRHLIKEKRETATLKCYPIPRHDTVYWYQQGPGQDPQFLISFYEKMQSDKGSIPDRFSAQQFSDYHSELNMSSLELGDSALYFCASRPYRIFSYNEQFFGPGTRLTVL.

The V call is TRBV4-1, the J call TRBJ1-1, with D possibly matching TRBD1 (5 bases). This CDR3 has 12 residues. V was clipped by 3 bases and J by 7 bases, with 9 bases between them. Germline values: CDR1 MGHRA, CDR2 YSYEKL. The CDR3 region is CASSQLGGEAFF. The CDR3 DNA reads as TGCGCCAGCAGCCAGCTGGGGGGTGAAGCTTTCTTT.

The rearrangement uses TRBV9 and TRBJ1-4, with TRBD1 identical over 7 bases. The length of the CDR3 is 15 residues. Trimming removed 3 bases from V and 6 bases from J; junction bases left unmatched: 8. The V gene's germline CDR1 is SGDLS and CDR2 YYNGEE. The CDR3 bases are TGTGCCAGCAGCGGACAGGGAACGCTCCATGAAAAACTGTTTTTT. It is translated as CASSGQGTLHEKLFF.

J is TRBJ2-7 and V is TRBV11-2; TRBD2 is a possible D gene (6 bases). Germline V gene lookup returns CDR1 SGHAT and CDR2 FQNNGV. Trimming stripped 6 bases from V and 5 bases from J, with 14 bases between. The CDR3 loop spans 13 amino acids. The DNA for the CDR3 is TGTGCCAGCAGAAGCCTCCCGGGAGACGAGCAGTACTTC. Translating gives CASRSLPGDEQYF. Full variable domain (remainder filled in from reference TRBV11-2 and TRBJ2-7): EAGVAQSPRYKIIEKRQSVAFWCNPISGHATLYWYQQILGQGPKLLIQFQNNGVVDDSQLPKDRFSAERLKGVDSTLKIQPAKLEDSAVYLCASRSLPGDEQYFGPGTRLTVT.

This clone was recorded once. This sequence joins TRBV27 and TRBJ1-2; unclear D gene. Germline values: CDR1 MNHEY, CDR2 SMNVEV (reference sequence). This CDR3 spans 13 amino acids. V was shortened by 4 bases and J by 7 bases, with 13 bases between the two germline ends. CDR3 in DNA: TGTGCCAGCAGTTCCCCCCCCGGGGTTGGCTACACCTTC. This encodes CASSSPPGVGYTF.

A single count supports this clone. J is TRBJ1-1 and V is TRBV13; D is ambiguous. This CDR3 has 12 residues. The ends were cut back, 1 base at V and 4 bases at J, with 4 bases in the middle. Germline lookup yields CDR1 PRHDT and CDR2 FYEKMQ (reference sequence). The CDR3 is CASSLVATEAFF. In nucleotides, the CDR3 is TGTGCCAGCAGCTTAGTGGCCACTGAAGCTTTCTTT.

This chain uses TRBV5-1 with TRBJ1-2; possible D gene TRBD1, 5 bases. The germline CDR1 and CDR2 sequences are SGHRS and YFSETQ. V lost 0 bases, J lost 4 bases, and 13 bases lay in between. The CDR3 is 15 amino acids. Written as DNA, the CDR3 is TGCGCCAGCAGCTTGGCCGGCGCGGGACGCTATGGCTACACCTTC. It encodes CASSLAGAGRYGYTF.